This T cell receptor beta chain was identified during a study of T cells in Graves' hyperthyroidism and ophthalmopathy. Study background: The authors collected peripheral blood at initial diagnosis, before any treatment. Study-level findings and limits: From stable hyperthyroidism, ophthalmopathy was set apart by a 13 V-J model. Most clonotypes that expanded in the thyroid above 0.001 also showed up in blood.

Newly diagnosed hyperthyroidism patients aged 18 to 65 years had disease lasting under 2 months. Amplified TCR beta CDR3 regions came from RNA transcripts. Initially, a first-round RT-PCR of the TCR CDR3 employed the HTBI primer set. Via MiXCR, TCRdb re-called the multiplex PCR reads, giving one row per CDR3 protein. The repertoire consists of about 350,000 distinct CDR3 sequences, with more than 11% occurring once and the leading ten covering roughly 24%. Per germline, CDR1 SGHNT and CDR2 YYREEE (reference sequence). V was pared by 9 bases and J by 7 bases, with 16 bases of the junction left unmatched. There are 18 residues in the CDR3. As concerns this clonotype: No antigen is known for it.

This sequence was found in a woman aged 25 to 45 with Graves' hyperthyroidism. Sample: blood. The rearrangement uses TRBV5-4 and TRBJ2-1, with 16 bases lining up with TRBD2. The CDR3 nucleotides read TGTGCCACCCAACCCGGGACTAGCGGGAGGGCCGGAGTGAATGAGCAGTTCTTC. This gives the protein CATQPGTSGRAGVNEQFF.